The clone carrying this T cell receptor beta chain was recorded at least ten times. Its target is unknown. Following RNA extraction, reverse transcription yielded cDNA that acted as the sequencing template. Clones were read by immunoSEQ multiplex PCR, and TCRdb kept only the in-frame ones, dropping some. The sample holds fewer than 250,000 clones, 60% seen once. This CDR3 contains 11 residues. The ends were cut back, 0 bases at V and 8 bases at J, with 5 bases in the middle. Per germline, CDR1 DFQATT and CDR2 SNEGSKA (reference sequence). The entry originates in a study of CD8+ T cells in alopecia areata. Study summary: Treated patients were given 5 to 10 mg oral tofacitinib twice daily. The study, taken as a whole, reports: Clonality in the scalp and expanded CD8+ clones ranked among the top 100 were significantly decreased by tofacitinib.

Treatment given: oral pan-JAK inhibitor, 5-10 mg twice daily. The sequence was obtained from a human donor with alopecia areata. The source material was CD4+ T cells sorted from blood, sampled at week 24, from a patient treated with tofacitinib. The gene calls are TRBV20-1 and TRBJ1-3, with D hard to call. The CDR3 reads CSARDWDTIYF. CDR3 coding DNA: TGCAGTGCTAGAGATTGGGACACCATATATTTT.